The source of this TCR beta chain is a study of blood T cell repertoires in COVID-19. Across the study: Sites across the United States, Italy and Spain contributed samples from acute and convalescent COVID-19.

CDR1 MNHNS and CDR2 SASEGT come from the germline V gene. V was clipped by 3 bases and J by 10 bases, with 5 bases between them. This CDR3 has 10 amino acids. How the authors handled the data: From reference gene primer amplification, estimates of nucleated cell counts were derived. Assay used: immunoSEQ multiplex PCR; TCRdb lists only in-frame clones, some missing. V, J and clone size are taken as reported in that table, and D and trimming were inferred from the DNA itself. The sample has about 410,000 clones, about nine tenths seen once. The clonotype was recovered from a woman aged 25 to 39 with active or convalescent COVID-19. The source material was peripheral blood. The gene calls are TRBV6-1 and TRBJ2-3, with D unresolved. The chain's CDR3 is CASSDLSQYF. In nucleotides, the CDR3 is TGTGCCAGCAGTGATCTATCGCAGTATTTT.